Listed here are 29 T cell receptor beta chains from one sample, sequenced in a study of shared clonotypes between healthy human individuals. CD8 cells classed as naive were CD45RO-negative and positively selected for CCR7, excluding terminally differentiated effector memory CD45RA+ cells. Assay used: immunoSEQ multiplex PCR; TCRdb lists only in-frame clones, some missing. The profile shows approximately 840,000 clones, 96% of them singletons. The sample taken for sequencing was naive CD8+ T cells sorted from blood. The receptors derive from a man aged 25-45 years in good health.

This sequence joins TRBV6-5 and TRBJ1-1; a weak D match, TRBD1 (6 bases). Germline V lookup: CDR1 MNHEY, CDR2 SVGAGI. V shed 3 bases and J shed 5 bases, with 10 bases lying between them. The CDR3 length is 13 residues. CDR3 DNA sequence: TGTGCCAGCAGTTATCAGGGGATAACTGAAGCTTTCTTT. Translation: CASSYQGITEAFF.

About this clone itself: Different DNA sequences within this sample yield the same CDR3. CDR3 coding DNA: TGTGCCAGCAGCGTAGGAGGGGGACAGCCCCAGCATTTT. Protein sequence: CASSVGGGQPQHF. The gene calls are TRBV9 and TRBJ1-5; D is perhaps TRBD1 (6 bases). The CDR3 loop spans 13 amino acids. Germline CDR1 and CDR2: SGDLS and YYNGEE. Trimming cost V 0 bases and J 7 bases, with 8 bases left between them.

This chain links TRBV25-1 with TRBJ2-7; a weak D match, TRBD2 (6 bases). The CDR3 is 15 amino acids. Looked up from germline, CDR1 is MGHDK and CDR2 is SYGVNS. Between the trimmed V and J ends, which lost 0 bases and 0 bases, there was a span of 9 bases. CDR3 region: CASSEYPGDSYEQYF. The CDR3 DNA is TGTGCCAGCAGTGAATATCCGGGAGACTCCTACGAGCAGTACTTC.

The rearrangement joins TRBV27 to TRBJ2-1, with D tentatively TRBD2 (6 bases). The CDR3 loop spans 15 amino acids. CDR1 and CDR2 (germline): MNHEY, SMNVEV (reference sequence). V was shortened by 2 bases and J by 6 bases, with 14 bases between the two germline ends. CDR3 region: CASSLGRRAPNEQFF. For the CDR3, the DNA is TGTGCCAGCAGTTTAGGCCGGAGGGCGCCCAATGAGCAGTTCTTC.

This sequence joins TRBV4-3 and TRBJ1-5, with 9 bases that match TRBD1. Trimming cost V 0 bases and J 6 bases; bases outside gene matches: 9. This CDR3 has 17 amino acids. Germline V lookup: CDR1 LGHNA, CDR2 YSLEER. CDR3 loop: CASSQDGPGQGGQPQHF. CDR3 nucleotides: TGCGCCAGCAGCCAAGATGGGCCGGGACAGGGAGGTCAGCCCCAGCATTTT.

The chain combines TRBV28 with TRBJ1-5, with 7 bases lining up with TRBD1. The CDR3 is made up of 17 amino acids. In germline, CDR1 is MDHEN, CDR2 SYDVKM. Losses at the gene ends were 6 bases for V and 0 bases for J; bases not matched to a gene: 11. This chain's CDR3 is CASRSPGTAYSNQPQHF. The DNA of the CDR3 is TGTGCCAGCAGATCCCCAGGGACAGCCTATAGCAATCAGCCCCAGCATTTT.

J is TRBJ2-5 and V is TRBV12-5; D gene ambiguous. Germline V gene sequence: CDR1 LGHNT, CDR2 FRNRAP. The CDR3 has 15 amino acids. V dropped 6 bases and J dropped 5 bases, with 19 bases sitting between them. CDR3 protein: CASGPGDVGTETQYF. CDR3 DNA sequence: TGTGCTAGTGGCCCTGGGGATGTTGGTACGGAGACCCAGTACTTC. Full variable domain (remainder filled in from reference TRBV12-5 and TRBJ2-5): DARVTQTPRHKVTEMGQEVTMRCQPILGHNTVFWYRQTMMQGLELLAYFRNRAPLDDSGMPKDRFSAEMPDATLATLKIQPSEPRDSAVYFCASGPGDVGTETQYFGPGTRLLVL.

The CDR3 reads CSVERSNTEAFF. As DNA, the CDR3 is TGCAGCGTTGAAAGGTCGAACACTGAAGCTTTCTTT. The chain combines TRBV29-1 with TRBJ1-1; D not certain. This CDR3 spans 12 amino acids. Looked up from germline, CDR1 is SQVTM and CDR2 is ANQGSEA. V lost 2 bases and J lost 1, with 5 bases in between.

In its sample, this clone was seen once. The chain combines TRBV11-2 with TRBJ2-3; no definite D call. This CDR3 is 17 amino acids long. Trimming took off 2 bases at V and 2 bases at J, with 17 bases between the two ends. CDR1 SGHAT and CDR2 FQNNGV come from the germline V gene. The CDR3 here is CASSLYGPLGSTDTQYF. The CDR3 nucleotides are TGTGCCAGCAGCTTATACGGCCCTCTAGGTTCCACAGATACGCAGTATTTT.

The chain has TRBV7-6 and TRBJ2-1; D call uncertain. V was cut by 5 bases and J by 4 bases, with 9 bases left in between. The germline CDR1 and CDR2 sequences are SGHVS and FNYEAQ. The CDR3 consists of 13 residues. The chain's CDR3 is CASSLGRYNEQFF. CDR3 coding DNA: TGTGCCAGCAGCCTAGGGCGGTACAATGAGCAGTTCTTC.

This sequence joins TRBV11-2 and TRBJ2-7; D is unresolved. V was cut by 1 base and J by 0 bases, with 7 bases left in between. The germline CDR1 and CDR2 sequences are SGHAT and FQNNGV. The CDR3 consists of 14 residues. The CDR3, as DNA: TGTGCCAGCAGCTTAGGCCCAAACTCCTACGAGCAGTACTTC. It yields the protein CASSLGPNSYEQYF.

The chain links TRBV6-6 to TRBJ2-1; tentative D call: TRBD2 (6 bases). With 2 bases removed from V and 9 bases from J, the gap between germline ends came to 20 bases. Germline V CDR1 and CDR2: MNHNY, SVGAGI (reference sequence). The CDR3 is made up of 16 amino acids. The DNA of the CDR3 is TGTGCCAGCAGTTACGTCGGGAGTCCCATCGGAGGTGAGCAGTTCTTC. Its translation is CASSYVGSPIGGEQFF.

On this clone itself: The sample holds other DNA sequences that translate to the same CDR3. The V call is TRBV27, the J call TRBJ2-7; 10 nucleotides line up with TRBD1. Germline values: CDR1 MNHEY, CDR2 SMNVEV (reference sequence). After removal of 3 bases from V and 3 bases from J, the junction contained 2 bases not matched to a gene. The CDR3 is 14 residues long. The CDR3 loop is CASSFGTGVYEQYF. CDR3 bases: TGTGCCAGCAGTTTCGGGACAGGGGTCTACGAGCAGTACTTC.

V gene TRBV6-6 combines with J gene TRBJ1-2; the match to TRBD1 covers 10 bases. CDR1 is MNHNY, CDR2 SVGAGI, per germline (reference sequence). The CDR3 extends over 16 amino acids. Trimming cost V 6 bases and J 3 bases; bases outside gene matches: 10. The CDR3 DNA reads as TGTGCCAGCAGCCGGGACAGGGGCGCGCGGGACTATGGCTACACCTTC. Translated, it gives CASSRDRGARDYGYTF.

V usage is TRBV27 and J usage is TRBJ1-1; a weak D match, TRBD1 (5 bases). This CDR3 has 14 residues. Looked up from germline, CDR1 is MNHEY and CDR2 is SMNVEV (reference sequence). V was trimmed by 1 base and J by 5 bases, leaving 11 bases between them. The CDR3 DNA sequence: TGTGCCAGCAGTTTATGGGGGGAGGGGACTGAAGCTTTCTTT. Translated, it gives CASSLWGEGTEAFF.

As to this clone: The same CDR3 arises from other DNA sequences in this sample as well. The chain carries TRBV29-1 and TRBJ2-1, with D possibly being TRBD2 (6 bases). CDR3 length: 13 amino acids. V was cut by 1 base and J by 4 bases, with 8 bases left in between. In germline, CDR1 is SQVTM, CDR2 ANQGSEA. CDR3 protein: CSVEAGGYNEQFF. CDR3 DNA sequence: TGCAGCGTTGAAGCTGGAGGGTACAATGAGCAGTTCTTC.

This rearrangement joins TRBV13 to TRBJ1-1, with D uncertain. The V gene's germline CDR1 is PRHDT and CDR2 FYEKMQ (reference sequence). The CDR3 spans 15 residues. V was cut by 0 bases and J by 1 base, with 9 bases left in between. In DNA form, the CDR3 reads TGTGCCAGCAGCTTAGGCCGAGGCAAGAACACTGAAGCTTTCTTT. This gives the protein CASSLGRGKNTEAFF.

The rearrangement uses TRBV6-1 and TRBJ1-1; D remains ambiguous. The V end lost 6 bases, the J end lost 3 bases, and 17 bases lay between the germline ends. Germline V gene sequence: CDR1 MNHNS, CDR2 SASEGT. The CDR3 spans 15 residues. The CDR3 protein is CASSDLDRRYTEAFF. The CDR3 nucleotides read TGTGCCAGCAGCGACCTAGATCGCCGGTACACTGAAGCTTTCTTT.

About this clone: The same CDR3 also results from other DNA sequences found in this sample. V and J are TRBV10-3 and TRBJ2-1; D unresolved. The CDR3 is made up of 13 amino acids. Trimming took off 0 bases at V and 3 bases at J, with 3 bases between the two ends. The germline CDR1 and CDR2 sequences are ENHRY and SYGVKD. The CDR3 loop is CAISESGYNEQFF. CDR3 DNA: TGTGCCATCAGTGAGTCAGGCTACAATGAGCAGTTCTTC.

This chain connects TRBV25-1 to TRBJ2-1, with 7 nucleotides matching TRBD2. With 4 bases clipped from V and 4 bases from J, the junction kept 4 bases outside the gene matches. The CDR3 runs 14 residues. Germline assignment: CDR1 MGHDK and CDR2 SYGVNS. CDR3 DNA sequence: TGTGCCAGCAGTGGGGACTACCATTACAATGAGCAGTTCTTC. This gives the protein CASSGDYHYNEQFF.

CDR3: CASSPTAGSADTQYF. The CDR3 bases are TGTGCCAGTAGTCCCACGGCGGGGTCGGCAGATACGCAGTATTTT. The chain couples TRBV19 to TRBJ2-3; the D gene is possibly TRBD2 (6 bases). The V gene's germline CDR1 is LNHDA and CDR2 SQIVND (reference sequence). The CDR3 is 15 amino acids. V lost 5 bases to trimming and J lost 4 bases, with 16 bases between them.

This chain links TRBV4-1 with TRBJ2-7; D gene unclear. The CDR3 totals 13 residues. CDR1 and CDR2 (germline): MGHRA, YSYEKL. The ends were cut back, 0 bases at V and 2 bases at J, with 5 bases in the middle. The CDR3 here is CASSQDFPYEQYF. CDR3 nucleotide sequence: TGCGCCAGCAGCCAAGATTTTCCCTACGAGCAGTACTTC.

The J gene is TRBJ2-7, the V gene TRBV10-2, with a weak D call TRBD2 (6 bases). Trimming removed 5 bases at V and 4 bases at J, with 6 bases between. The germline V gene encodes CDR1 WSHSY and CDR2 SAAADI. This CDR3 contains 11 residues. The CDR3 here is CASSRGYEQYF. The CDR3 region has the DNA TGCGCCAGCAGTCGGGGGTACGAGCAGTACTTC.

The gene calls are TRBV19 and TRBJ1-5, with D unresolved. Deletions cut 7 bases from V and 1 base from J, with 14 bases between. Germline-derived CDR1 and CDR2 are LNHDA and SQIVND (reference sequence). The CDR3 is 15 amino acids. The CDR3: CASTSDGRSNQPQHF. The CDR3 coding sequence is TGTGCCAGTACCTCGGACGGCAGGAGCAATCAGCCCCAGCATTTT.

The chain links TRBV7-2 to TRBJ1-4, with a weak D call TRBD1 (6 bases). CDR1 is SGHTA and CDR2 is FQGNSA in the germline V gene. This CDR3 contains 16 residues. V was trimmed by 3 bases and J by 0 bases, leaving 11 bases between them. Here the CDR3 DNA reads TGTGCCAGCAGCTTGGGGGGCCCAACAACTAATGAAAAACTGTTTTTT. As protein: CASSLGGPTTNEKLFF.

Written as DNA, the CDR3 is TGTGCCAGCAGTCCCGTCCCCCGGACAGGGGCTTTCAATGAGCAGTTCTTC. This codes for CASSPVPRTGAFNEQFF. The rearrangement uses TRBV28 and TRBJ2-1; 9 bases align to TRBD1. This CDR3 is built from 17 residues. Germline assignment: CDR1 MDHEN and CDR2 SYDVKM. Germline trimming cut 5 bases from V and 6 bases from J; bases unmatched to any gene: 14.

This chain links TRBV7-9 with TRBJ2-7, with D tentatively TRBD2 (7 bases). CDR3 length equals 14 residues. V lost 4 bases, J lost 5 bases, and 15 bases lay in between. Germline lookup yields CDR1 SEHNR and CDR2 FQNEAQ (reference sequence). Here the CDR3 reads CASSWGRERNEQYF. Written as DNA, the CDR3 is TGTGCCAGCAGCTGGGGGCGGGAGAGAAACGAGCAGTACTTC.

This chain joins TRBV25-1 and TRBJ1-1; possible D gene TRBD1, 6 bases. Looked up from germline, CDR1 is MGHDK and CDR2 is SYGVNS. V lost 2 bases, J lost 3 bases, and 10 bases lay in between. The CDR3 spans 14 residues. This CDR3 is CASSENREYTEAFF. The DNA for the CDR3 is TGTGCCAGCAGTGAAAACAGGGAGTACACTGAAGCTTTCTTT.

The rearrangement uses TRBV13 and TRBJ2-7; TRBD2 might be the D (6 bases). Trimming left V 4 bases short and J 2 bases short, with 15 bases between. There are 15 residues in the CDR3. Per the germline V gene, CDR1 is PRHDT and CDR2 is FYEKMQ (reference sequence). CDR3 region: CASSSRGTPTYEQYF. The CDR3 bases are TGTGCCAGCAGCTCCCGCGGGACCCCCACCTACGAGCAGTACTTC. Looking up the rest from reference TRBV13 and TRBJ2-7 gives the full variable domain: AAGVIQSPRHLIKEKRETATLKCYPIPRHDTVYWYQQGPGQDPQFLISFYEKMQSDKGSIPDRFSAQQFSDYHSELNMSSLELGDSALYFCASSSRGTPTYEQYFGPGTRLTVT.